This TCR beta chain originates from a study of blood T cell repertoires in COVID-19. At the level of the study: The United States, Italy and Spain supplied acute and convalescent COVID-19 samples. From T cells, B-cell-depleted T cells, or PBMCs came the material, which was cDNA or gDNA.

Germline CDR1 MNHNS, CDR2 SASEGT. Deletions cut 3 bases from V and 2 bases from J, with 13 bases between. This CDR3 region has 15 residues. Per the original methods: Estimation of nucleated cell counts was performed using reference gene primer amplification. Generated by immunoSEQ multiplex PCR, the TCRdb table keeps only in-frame clones and is missing some. The V and J calls and clone size come from that table; D and trimming were worked out from the DNA. The sample has about 240,000 clones; roughly 82% are singletons. This TCR was recovered from an older man with acute or convalescent COVID-19. Sequenced: peripheral blood. The V gene is TRBV6-1, the J gene TRBJ1-1; possible D gene TRBD1, 5 bases. CDR3 coding DNA: TGTGCCAGCAGTGACGATGCAGGGTATAACACTGAAGCTTTCTTT. Protein sequence: CASSDDAGYNTEAFF.